These 20 T cell receptor beta chains were all obtained from the same sample, sequenced in a study of blood T cells in healthy people across ages. Combining a sample-barcoded 5' primer with a J-beta primer mix, a second PCR ran for roughly 7 to 11 cycles. Each CDR3 protein gets one entry after TCRdb re-called the 5' RACE reads with MiXCR. Among roughly 800,000 distinct CDR3 sequences, roughly 60% were seen once, and the ten largest hold approximately 21%. Sequences were obtained from blood. These receptors were obtained from a man aged 25-45 years in good health.

The CDR3 DNA reads as TGTGCCAGCAGCGTAGCAGGGGTAGGGGCCAACGTCCTGACTTTC. Translated, it gives CASSVAGVGANVLTF. The chain links TRBV9 to TRBJ2-6, with D tentatively TRBD1 (6 bases). The germline V gene has CDR1 SGDLS and CDR2 YYNGEE. The CDR3 spans 15 residues. The V gene lost 0 bases and the J gene lost 4 bases, with 8 bases spanning the gap.

Concerning this clonotype: One end of the junction is discordant with germline, which a read error may explain. The genes are TRBV2 and TRBJ2-7; 7 nucleotides align to TRBD2. This CDR3 spans 15 amino acids. Germline loops: CDR1 SNHLY, CDR2 FYNNEI. The CDR3 loop is CVSSELWGGIYEQYF. CDR3 nucleotides: TGTGTCAGCAGTGAATTATGGGGGGGGATCTACGAGCAGTACTTC.

The chain carries TRBV7-8 and TRBJ2-7; weak D call: TRBD1 (5 bases). V gave up 1 base and J gave up 0 bases, with 10 bases separating them. The CDR3 sequence is 15 residues long. Germline-derived CDR1 and CDR2 are SGHVS and FQNEAQ. The CDR3 coding sequence is TGTGCCAGCAGCTTAGTTGCGGACACCTCCTACGAGCAGTACTTC. Its translation is CASSLVADTSYEQYF. Variable domain in full (rest from reference TRBV7-8 and TRBJ2-7): GAGVSQSPRYKVAKRGQDVALRCDPISGHVSLFWYQQALGQGPEFLTYFQNEAQLDKSGLPSDRFFAERPEGSVSTLKIQRTQQEDSAVYLCASSLVADTSYEQYFGPGTRLTVT.

The V call is TRBV29-1, the J call TRBJ2-1; TRBD1 aligns across 8 bases. Germline CDR1 is SQVTM and CDR2 is ANQGSEA. CDR3 size: 13 residues. V dropped 7 bases and J dropped 0; count of bases not matched to a gene: 2. CDR3 residues: CSGQGPSYNEQFF. The CDR3 DNA reads TGCAGCGGACAGGGGCCCTCCTACAATGAGCAGTTCTTC.

V and J are TRBV6-1 and TRBJ2-1; 11 bases are shared with TRBD2. This CDR3 is 16 amino acids long. Looked up from germline, CDR1 is MNHNS and CDR2 is SASEGT. The V segment lost 4 bases and the J segment 2 bases; nucleotides outside the gene matches: 4. The CDR3 loop is CASSGLAGRAYNEQFF. The CDR3 bases are TGTGCCAGCAGTGGACTAGCGGGGAGGGCCTACAATGAGCAGTTCTTC.

This clonotype was observed a few times. This rearrangement joins TRBV7-2 to TRBJ2-1, with TRBD2 matching over 7 bases. The CDR3 length is 11 residues. Germline V CDR1 and CDR2: SGHTA, FQGNSA. The V gene end was trimmed by 4 bases and the J gene end by 12 bases; junction bases not matched to a gene: 3. Here the CDR3 reads CASSSPSGQFF. The CDR3 DNA is TGTGCCAGCAGCTCACCTAGCGGGCAGTTCTTC.

This clonotype has more than one count but fewer than ten. Here the CDR3 reads CASSLRSGKSYEQYF. The DNA for the CDR3 is TGTGCCAGCAGCTTAAGGAGTGGGAAGTCCTACGAGCAGTACTTC. The V call is TRBV13, the J call TRBJ2-7; D unresolved. The length of the CDR3 is 15 residues. Trimming shortened V by 2 bases and J by 1 base, and 12 bases separated the two germline ends. Germline V gene data show CDR1 as PRHDT and CDR2 as FYEKMQ (reference sequence).

The rearrangement joins TRBV5-1 to TRBJ2-1; 7 bases map to TRBD1. The CDR3 length is 15 residues. Germline CDR1 reads SGHRS; CDR2 reads YFSETQ. Losses at the gene ends were 0 bases for V and 4 bases for J; bases not matched to a gene: 4. The CDR3: CASSLGQGLYNEQFF. In DNA form, the CDR3 reads TGCGCCAGCAGCTTGGGACAGGGCCTATACAATGAGCAGTTCTTC.

The chain employs TRBV6-4 and TRBJ1-2; D gene unclear. The CDR3 spans 16 residues. CDR1 is MRHNA, CDR2 SNTAGT, per germline. V was clipped by 9 bases and J by 3 bases, with 23 bases between them. This chain's CDR3 is CARESTVALQDYGYTF. Written as DNA, the CDR3 is TGTGCCAGAGAGAGTACCGTAGCGTTGCAGGACTATGGCTACACCTTC.

This sequence joins TRBV20-1 and TRBJ1-5; D unresolved. The germline V gene encodes CDR1 DFQATT and CDR2 SNEGSKA (reference sequence). This CDR3 has 11 amino acids. Trimming removed 3 bases at V and 15 bases at J, with 15 bases between. CDR3 DNA sequence: TGCAGTGCTAGCCGGACCGAGGCAGGGCATTTT. This translates into CSASRTEAGHF.

V and J are TRBV7-2 and TRBJ2-5; 10 nucleotides align to TRBD2. Germline V gene sequence: CDR1 SGHTA, CDR2 FQGNSA. The CDR3 extends over 16 amino acids. V lost 1 base and J lost 4; bases outside the gene matches: 6. CDR3 in DNA: TGTGCCAGCAGCTTAGTATGGAGCGGGAGGGGAGAGACCCAGTACTTC. This encodes CASSLVWSGRGETQYF.

This clonotype was seen a few times. V usage is TRBV7-2 and J usage is TRBJ2-7, with D maybe TRBD2 (6 bases). This CDR3 comprises 13 residues. Germline lookup yields CDR1 SGHTA and CDR2 FQGNSA. The ends were cut back, 0 bases at V and 3 bases at J, with 6 bases in the middle. Here the CDR3 DNA reads TGTGCCAGCAGCTTAGCGGGACTCTACGAGCAGTACTTC. Amino acids: CASSLAGLYEQYF.

A remark on this clonotype: It may be a read error: a sequence one base away is much more abundant. This rearrangement joins TRBV9 to TRBJ2-6; D perhaps matches TRBD1 (5 bases). The CDR3 contains 19 residues. In germline, CDR1 is SGDLS, CDR2 YYNGEE. CDR3 region: CASSVSRSPSFSGANVPTF. CDR3 nucleotides: TGTGCCAGCAGCGTCTCGCGGAGCCCCAGCTTCTCTGGGGCCAACGTCCCGACTTTC.

This clonotype was seen a handful of times. This chain connects TRBV7-2 to TRBJ1-4; TRBD1 agrees at 7 bases. The CDR3 is 17 residues long. V was pared by 2 bases and J by 0 bases, with 6 bases of the junction left unmatched. Germline-derived CDR1 and CDR2 are SGHTA and FQGNSA. The CDR3 region is CASSLFGTVATNEKLFF. In DNA form, the CDR3 reads TGTGCCAGCAGCTTATTCGGGACAGTTGCAACTAATGAAAAACTGTTTTTT.

This clonotype was seen more than once but under ten times. Mismatch with germline at one junction end may stem from a read error. The DNA for the CDR3 is TGCAGCGCTACGACTGGGAGCGGGGAGGAGACCCAGTACTTC. Translation gives CSATTGSGEETQYF. The rearrangement uses TRBV20-1 and TRBJ2-4, with 7 bases lining up with TRBD2. The DNA end is a closer match to TRBJ2-5, so the J assignment may be wrong. CDR3 length: 14 amino acids. CDR1 and CDR2 (germline): DFQATT, SNEGSKA (reference sequence).

This clonotype was seen many times. V gene TRBV10-3 combines with J gene TRBJ2-7, with TRBD1 matching 9 bases. Germline assignment: CDR1 ENHRY and CDR2 SYGVKD. This CDR3 contains 16 residues. The V gene end was trimmed by 3 bases and the J gene end by 3 bases; junction bases not matched to a gene: 9. CDR3 sequence (DNA): TGTGCCATCAGTGAACCGGGACAGGGAAGGTACTACGAGCAGTACTTC. Its protein is CAISEPGQGRYYEQYF.

With respect to this clonotype: A junction end diverges from the germline sequence, so it may reflect a read error. The rearrangement links TRBV5-6 to TRBJ2-5; D gene unclear. CDR1 SGHDT and CDR2 YYEEEE come from the germline V gene. The CDR3 has 12 amino acids. The chain's CDR3 is CVSSLPWETQYF. The CDR3 coding sequence is TGTGTCAGCAGCTTACCGTGGGAGACCCAGTACTTC.

The V gene is TRBV29-1, the J gene TRBJ1-2; a weak D match, TRBD1 (5 bases). Trimming stripped 7 bases from V and 4 bases from J, with 13 bases between. Germline CDR1 reads SQVTM; CDR2 reads ANQGSEA. CDR3 length: 12 residues. CDR3 in amino acids: CSAATGPYGYTF. The CDR3, as DNA: TGCAGCGCTGCCACAGGACCCTATGGCTACACCTTC.

The rearrangement links TRBV20-1 to TRBJ2-3; no clear D gene. Germline loops: CDR1 DFQATT, CDR2 SNEGSKA (reference sequence). The CDR3 spans 13 residues. V was clipped by 3 bases and J by 3 bases, with 10 bases between them. This CDR3 is CSASLEGTDTQYF. The CDR3 nucleotides are TGCAGTGCTAGTTTAGAAGGAACAGATACGCAGTATTTT.

The genes are TRBV20-1 and TRBJ2-7; unclear D gene. CDR1 is DFQATT, CDR2 SNEGSKA, per germline (reference sequence). The CDR3 contains 12 residues. V was pared by 1 base and J by 2 bases, with 6 bases between. The CDR3 DNA reads TGCAGTGCTAGAGTTGGGGCCTACGAGCAGTACTTC. Amino acid sequence: CSARVGAYEQYF.